This T cell receptor (beta chain) was obtained from a study of blood T cell repertoires in COVID-19. Study in general: T cells, B-cell-depleted T cells, or PBMCs provided the cDNA or gDNA that served as material.

Profiling relied on immunoSEQ multiplex PCR, and the TCRdb table lists in-frame clones only, not all of them. The profile shows roughly 180,000 clones, more than 70% of them singletons. The V and J ends lost 8 bases and 4 bases respectively, with 8 bases between them. The CDR3 is 12 residues long. Germline loops: CDR1 SEHNR, CDR2 FQNEAQ (reference sequence). This clone was seen more than once but under ten times. The sequence was collected from a woman between 25 and 40 years old with acute or convalescent COVID-19. The chain combines TRBV7-9 with TRBJ1-4; D unresolved. The sample taken for sequencing was peripheral blood. DNA for the CDR3: TGTGCCAGCGTCGGGATTAATGAAAAACTGTTTTTT. The encoded protein is CASVGINEKLFF.